The TCR beta chain described here comes from a study of beta chain features in type 1 diabetes. Of note for this clone: Its antigen is unknown.

Germline values: CDR1 LGHNA, CDR2 YNFKEQ. V lost 0 bases and J lost 7, with 12 bases in between. The CDR3 is 14 residues long. Overall study findings and caveats: In all four CD4+ subsets, TCRB CDR3 length was significantly, moderately reduced in type 1 diabetes.

Every isolated RNA sample was fully reverse transcribed, so sequencing captured expressed TCRB transcripts. Assay: immunoSEQ multiplex PCR; the TCRdb copy retains only in-frame clones and omits some. This sample carries more than 60,000 clones, approximately 62% of them seen once, and the ten largest clones take 2.2%. The sequenced sample was Tregs from blood. The V call is TRBV4-2, the J call TRBJ1-2; D perhaps matches TRBD1 (6 bases). The TCR comes from a woman in her late teens or twenties in good health. The CDR3 sequence: CASSQDQGIGGYTF. DNA of the CDR3: TGTGCCAGCAGCCAAGATCAGGGGATTGGTGGCTACACCTTC.